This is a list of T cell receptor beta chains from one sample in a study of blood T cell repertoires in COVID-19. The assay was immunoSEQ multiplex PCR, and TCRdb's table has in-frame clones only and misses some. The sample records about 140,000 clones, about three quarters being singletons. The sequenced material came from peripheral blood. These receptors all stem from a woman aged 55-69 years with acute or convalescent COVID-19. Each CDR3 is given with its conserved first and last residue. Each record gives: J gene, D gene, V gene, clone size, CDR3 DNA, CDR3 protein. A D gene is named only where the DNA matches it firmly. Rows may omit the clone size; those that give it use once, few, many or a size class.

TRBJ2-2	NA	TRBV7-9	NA	TGTGCCAGCAGCTTACTAGGAAACACCGGGGAGCTGTTTTTT	CASSLLGNTGELFF
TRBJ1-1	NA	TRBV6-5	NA	TGTGCCAGCTTTAACCGGGGACGACAGGTCGGAGGAGCTTTCTTT	CASFNRGRQVGGAFF
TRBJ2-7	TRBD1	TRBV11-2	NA	TGTGCCAGCAGGCCGACAGGGGGCATCTACGAGCAGTACTTC	CASRPTGGIYEQYF
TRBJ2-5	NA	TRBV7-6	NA	TGTGCCAGCAGCCTCATAGCCTTAGAAGAGACCCAGTACTTC	CASSLIALEETQYF
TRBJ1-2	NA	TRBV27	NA	TGTGCCAGCAGTTCAGGGGCGACTGGCTACACCTTC	CASSSGATGYTF
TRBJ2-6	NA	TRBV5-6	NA	TGTGCCAGCAGGAAAGGGCAGGGCAACGTCCTGACTTTC	CASRKGQGNVLTF
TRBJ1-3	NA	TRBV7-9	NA	TGTGCCAGCAGCTTAGCGACAGGCTCTGGAAACACCATATATTTT	CASSLATGSGNTIYF
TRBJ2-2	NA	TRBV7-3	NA	TGTGCCAGCGGGAGTTCCGGCACCGGGGAGCTGTTTTTT	CASGSSGTGELFF
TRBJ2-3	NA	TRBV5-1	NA	TGCGCCAGCAGCTCCCAGTTGGGCACAGATACGCAGTATTTT	CASSSQLGTDTQYF
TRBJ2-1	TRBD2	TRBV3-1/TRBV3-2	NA	TGTGCCAGCAGCCGCCGAGGGACTAGCAGGGCCAATGAGCAGTTCTTC	CASSRRGTSRANEQFF
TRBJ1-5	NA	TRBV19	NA	TGTGCCAGTAGGCTTGGGGCCGTGTGGAATCAGCCCCAGCATTTT	CASRLGAVWNQPQHF
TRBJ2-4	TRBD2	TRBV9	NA	TGTGCCAGCTCTAGCGGGGGGCGAGGAAACATTCAGTACTTC	CASSSGGRGNIQYF
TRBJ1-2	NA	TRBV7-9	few	TGTGCCAGCAGCCCCCGGGGGGCGAACTATGGCTACACCTTC	CASSPRGANYGYTF
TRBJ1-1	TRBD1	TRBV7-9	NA	TGTGCCAGCCAAGGAGGGACAGGCCAGGGAACTGAAGCTTTCTTT	CASQGGTGQGTEAFF
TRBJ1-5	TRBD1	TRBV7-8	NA	TGTGCCAGCAGCGGGGGGCAGGGGGCTGTTCGGTCCCAGCATTTT	CASSGGQGAVRSQHF
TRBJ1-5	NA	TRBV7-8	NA	TGTGCCAGCAGCTTATCACTCGGTCCCAATCAGCCCCAGCATTTT	CASSLSLGPNQPQHF
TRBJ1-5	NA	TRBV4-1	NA	TGCGCCAGCAGCCAAGATCCAGGGACATCGAATCAGCCCCAGCATTTT	CASSQDPGTSNQPQHF
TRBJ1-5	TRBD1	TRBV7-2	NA	TGTGCCAGCAGCCTACGACAGGGCCAGCAGCCCCAGCATTTT	CASSLRQGQQPQHF
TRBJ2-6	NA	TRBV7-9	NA	TGTGCCAGCAGCCGTCTCGTACAGAAAACCTTCTCTGGGGCCAACGTCCTGACTTTC	CASSRLVQKTFSGANVLTF
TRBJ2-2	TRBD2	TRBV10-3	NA	TGTGCCATCTCGGCTAGCGGGAGTAGCACCGGGGAGCTGTTTTTT	CAISASGSSTGELFF
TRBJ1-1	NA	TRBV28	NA	TGTGCCAGCAGAATAGGGGGAACTGAAGCTTTCTTT	CASRIGGTEAFF
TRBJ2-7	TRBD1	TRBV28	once	TGTGCCAGCAGTTCCCTTCTCTCAGGGGGCTACGAGCAGTACTTC	CASSSLLSGGYEQYF
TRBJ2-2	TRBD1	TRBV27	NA	TGTGCCAGCAGTTCTGGGACAGGGGATTACACCGGGGAGCTGTTTTTT	CASSSGTGDYTGELFF
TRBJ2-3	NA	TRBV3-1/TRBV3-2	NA	TGTGCCAGCAGCTTGCGGACAGCACCAGATACGCAGTATTTT	CASSLRTAPDTQYF
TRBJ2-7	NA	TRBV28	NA	TGTGCCAGCAGTATCTCCCGTGGGCAGGGGTACGAGCAGTACTTC	CASSISRGQGYEQYF